The following is a T cell receptor beta chain sequence with its context. The CDR3 is 18 amino acids. The V gene end was trimmed by 4 bases and the J gene end by 6 bases; junction bases not matched to a gene: 12. CDR1 is LGHNA and CDR2 is YSLEER in the germline V gene. Here immunoSEQ multiplex PCR was the method, and the copy in TCRdb shows in-frame clones only, minus some. This repertoire shows about 190,000 clones, about four fifths found once; its top ten account for 5.5% to 8.5%. These data come from a study of blood T cell repertoires in COVID-19. Across the study: Samples taken during acute and convalescent COVID-19 were collected in the United States, Italy and Spain. T cells, B-cell-depleted T cells, or PBMCs provided the cDNA or gDNA that served as material.

The rearrangement links TRBV4-3 to TRBJ2-2; 12 nucleotides align to TRBD2. Specimen: peripheral blood. The clonotype was recovered from a man in his sixties with acute or convalescent COVID-19. The CDR3, as DNA: TGCGCCAGCAGCCGGTCCCTAGCGGGGGGGTCAAGTGCCGGGGAGCTGTTTTTT. Its protein product is CASSRSLAGGSSAGELFF.